This T cell receptor (beta chain) is drawn from a study of molecular identifiers for immune sequencing clone quantification. Study outcomes and limitations: Identical TCR molecules can share a barcode, and this sharing could underestimate highly expanded clone sizes. Spiked Jurkat TCR RNA equal to one cell could reportedly be picked out among one million naive cells. For effector cells, clones above 20 RNA copies held over 98% of molecules; for naive cells, under 1%.

Sorting recovered naive CD8 T cells on a CD8+CD4-CCR7+CD45RA+ profile. TCRdb independently ran MiXCR on the PCR reads; one entry per CDR3 protein. The sample yields approximately 680,000 distinct CDR3 sequences, 25% seen once. The CDR3 has 14 residues. Germline V CDR1 and CDR2: LGHNA, YSLEER. V was trimmed by 1 base and J by 2 bases, leaving 9 bases between them. A word on this clonotype: Its antigen is as yet unknown.

The receptor was derived from a human donor in good health. Some libraries in this study had Jurkat cell RNA spiked in. The sequenced material came from naive CD8+ T cells from blood, with Jurkat cell RNA spiked in. Subset denoted: FACS-sorted CD8+CD4-CCR7+CD45RA+ naive T cells. V usage is TRBV4-3 and J usage is TRBJ2-7; D not resolved. The CDR3 loop is CASSQGLVTYEQYF. The CDR3 DNA sequence: TGCGCCAGCAGCCAAGGACTCGTGACCTACGAGCAGTACTTC.